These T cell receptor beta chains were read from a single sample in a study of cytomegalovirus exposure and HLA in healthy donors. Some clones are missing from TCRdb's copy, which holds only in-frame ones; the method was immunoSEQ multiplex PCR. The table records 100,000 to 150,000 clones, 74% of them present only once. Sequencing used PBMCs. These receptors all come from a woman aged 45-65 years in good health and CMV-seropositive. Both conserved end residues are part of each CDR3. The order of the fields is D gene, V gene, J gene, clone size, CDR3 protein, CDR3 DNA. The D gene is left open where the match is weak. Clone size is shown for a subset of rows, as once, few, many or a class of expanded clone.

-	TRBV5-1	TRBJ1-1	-	CASSPTGRGTEAFF	TGCGCCAGCAGCCCTACAGGGAGGGGCACTGAAGCTTTCTTT
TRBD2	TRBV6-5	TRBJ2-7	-	CASSRDGGGEQYF	TGTGCCAGCAGTCGGGACGGGGGGGGCGAGCAGTACTTC
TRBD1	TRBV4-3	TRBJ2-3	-	CASSHETGDTDTQYF	TGCGCCAGCAGCCACGAGACAGGGGACACAGATACGCAGTATTTT
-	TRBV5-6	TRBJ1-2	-	CASSLVADYGYTF	TGTGCCAGCAGCTTGGTTGCAGACTATGGCTACACCTTC
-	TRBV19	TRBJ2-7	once	CAILGGHTYEQYF	TGTGCCATCCTAGGGGGTCATACCTACGAGCAGTACTTC
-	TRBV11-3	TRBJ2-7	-	CASSLSYDEQYF	TGTGCCAGCAGCTTATCCTACGACGAGCAGTACTTC
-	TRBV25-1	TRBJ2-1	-	CASAATARDEQFF	TGTGCCAGCGCCGCGACCGCCAGGGATGAGCAGTTCTTC
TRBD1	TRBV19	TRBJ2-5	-	CASTGTGDQETQYF	TGTGCCAGCACAGGGACAGGGGACCAAGAGACCCAGTACTTC
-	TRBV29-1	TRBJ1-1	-	CSVLPGLSAFF	TGCAGCGTTCTACCGGGACTTTCAGCTTTCTTT
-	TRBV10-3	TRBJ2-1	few	CAISELGANEQFF	TGTGCCATCAGTGAGCTGGGGGCCAATGAGCAGTTCTTC
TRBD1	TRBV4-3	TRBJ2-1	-	CASSTGTERFF	TGCGCCAGCAGCACCGGGACAGAGCGATTCTTC
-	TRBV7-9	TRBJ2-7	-	CASSVGEAAEQYF	TGTGCCAGCAGCGTAGGGGAAGCGGCCGAGCAGTACTTC
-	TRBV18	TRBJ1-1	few	CASSPTGNTEAFF	TGTGCCAGCTCACCCACTGGGAACACTGAAGCTTTCTTT
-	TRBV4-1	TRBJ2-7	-	CASSHLLGHEQYF	TGCGCCAGCAGCCACCTCCTTGGTCACGAGCAGTACTTC
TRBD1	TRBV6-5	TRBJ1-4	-	CASSDRVRSREKLFF	TGTGCCAGCAGCGACAGGGTTCGCAGTCGTGAAAAACTGTTTTTT
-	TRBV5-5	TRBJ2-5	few	CASSQEQTQYF	TGTGCCAGCAGCCAAGAGCAGACCCAGTACTTC
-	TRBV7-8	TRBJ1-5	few	CASSLAAGAQPQHF	TGTGCCAGCAGCTTAGCAGCAGGGGCGCAGCCCCAGCATTTT
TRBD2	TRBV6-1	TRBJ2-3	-	CASGPGLAPTDTQYF	TGTGCCAGCGGACCGGGACTAGCGCCCACAGATACGCAGTATTTT